The clone carrying this T cell receptor beta chain showed up many times. Its antigen is as yet unknown. The data originate from a study of T cells in Graves' hyperthyroidism and ophthalmopathy. Across the whole study: Pretreatment peripheral blood was obtained at initial diagnosis. Overall study results and limits: The model's output predicted ophthalmopathy at a median of roughly 6.9 months prior to onset. Blood samples included most of the expanded thyroid clonotypes exceeding 0.001.

The CDR3 is made up of 15 amino acids. V gave up 4 bases and J gave up 1 base; unmatched junction bases: 5. The V gene's germline CDR1 is SEHNR and CDR2 FQNEAQ (reference sequence). Researchers took RNA transcripts and amplified the TCR beta CDR3 regions from them. The primer set for the first-round RT-PCR of the TCR CDR3 was HTBI. Via MiXCR, TCRdb re-called the multiplex PCR reads, giving one row per CDR3 protein. The data contain approximately 210,000 distinct CDR3 sequences, more than 15% of them singletons. Hyperthyroidism of Graves' type that showed no ophthalmopathy progression within 18 months was stable.

The sequenced material came from blood. This clonotype was sampled from a man in his forties or fifties with Graves' hyperthyroidism. The chain couples TRBV7-9 to TRBJ2-5; 8 nucleotides align to TRBD1. CDR3 loop: CASSWAGTGQETQYF. CDR3 bases: TGTGCCAGCAGCTGGGCCGGGACAGGCCAAGAGACCCAGTACTTC.